One and the same sample provided the 16 T cell receptor beta chains below, sequenced in a study of shared clonotypes between healthy human individuals. Only CD45RO-negative cells positively selected for CCR7 counted as naive CD8 cells, so terminally differentiated effector memory CD45RA+ cells were excluded. The method was immunoSEQ multiplex PCR; TCRdb's version includes in-frame clones alone and lacks a portion of them. The table records about 820,000 clones, roughly 92% of them present only once. Sample: naive CD8+ T cells sorted from blood. The receptors originated from a man under 40 in good health.

The chain uses TRBV10-3 and TRBJ2-3; D may correspond to TRBD1 or TRBD2 (5 bases each). Germline V CDR1 and CDR2: ENHRY, SYGVKD. V was pared by 3 bases and J by 2 bases, with 12 bases between. This CDR3 is built from 15 residues. The CDR3 nucleotides are TGTGCCATCAGTGATGAGGGCGGACACACAGATACGCAGTATTTT. Its protein is CAISDEGGHTDTQYF.

The chain carries TRBV6-1 and TRBJ2-2; TRBD1 aligns across 7 bases. V was pared by 5 bases and J by 6 bases, with 6 bases of the junction left unmatched. CDR1 is MNHNS, CDR2 SASEGT, per germline. This CDR3 has 14 residues. CDR3 loop: CASSSHRGPGELFF. CDR3 DNA: TGTGCCAGCAGTTCGCACAGGGGACCCGGGGAGCTGTTTTTT.

V gene TRBV27 combines with J gene TRBJ2-5; 8 bases are a match to TRBD1. CDR3 length: 14 amino acids. V lost 4 bases and J lost 5; bases outside the gene matches: 6. CDR1 MNHEY and CDR2 SMNVEV come from the germline V gene (reference sequence). Written as DNA, the CDR3 is TGTGCCAGCAGTTCACACAGGGGGGCGGAGACCCAGTACTTC. Encoded protein: CASSSHRGAETQYF.

V gene TRBV7-2 combines with J gene TRBJ1-1; TRBD1 agrees at 10 bases. Germline assignment: CDR1 SGHTA and CDR2 FQGNSA. The trim removed 1 base at V and 4 bases at J, leaving 6 bases unmatched. The length of the CDR3 is 16 residues. In DNA form, the CDR3 reads TGTGCCAGCAGCTTAGTGACAGGGGGCGCGGTCACTGAAGCTTTCTTT. It yields the protein CASSLVTGGAVTEAFF.

V gene TRBV15 combines with J gene TRBJ2-7; unclear D gene. The V end lost 4 bases, the J end lost 4 bases, and 8 bases lay between the germline ends. Per germline, CDR1 LNHNV and CDR2 YYDKDF (reference sequence). The CDR3 runs 12 residues. The CDR3: CATSISPYEQYF. The CDR3 bases are TGTGCCACCAGCATTTCGCCATACGAGCAGTACTTC.

This sequence joins TRBV6-5 and TRBJ2-2; perhaps TRBD2 as D (5 bases). V dropped 0 bases and J dropped 6 bases, with 14 bases sitting between them. Per germline, CDR1 MNHEY and CDR2 SVGAGI. The CDR3 consists of 16 residues. CDR3 sequence reads: CASSYSPAGTAGELFF. Written as DNA, the CDR3 is TGTGCCAGCAGTTACTCGCCGGCGGGTACCGCCGGGGAGCTGTTTTTT.

V is TRBV5-1 and J is TRBJ2-7; no definite D call. This CDR3 has 14 amino acids. Germline CDR1 reads SGHRS; CDR2 reads YFSETQ. V was cut by 2 bases and J by 2 bases, with 11 bases left in between. The CDR3 loop is CASSFMAATYEQYF. The CDR3, as DNA: TGCGCCAGCAGCTTTATGGCAGCCACCTACGAGCAGTACTTC.

The chain combines TRBV5-8 with TRBJ1-5; 8 bases match TRBD1. V gave up 3 bases and J gave up 7 bases; unmatched junction bases: 12. The CDR3 extends over 16 amino acids. Germline lookup yields CDR1 SGHTS and CDR2 YDEGEE. CDR3: CASSYTLDRGNQPQHF. In DNA form, the CDR3 reads TGTGCCAGCAGCTATACCCTTGACAGGGGAAACCAGCCCCAGCATTTT.

This chain uses TRBV4-3 with TRBJ2-7; no definite D call. V was cut by 0 bases and J by 1 base, with 13 bases left in between. This CDR3 spans 16 amino acids. The germline gives CDR1 LGHNA, CDR2 YSLEER. The CDR3 spells CASSQDFGASSYEQYF. DNA of the CDR3: TGCGCCAGCAGCCAAGACTTCGGTGCGAGTTCCTACGAGCAGTACTTC.

This chain joins TRBV4-1 and TRBJ1-5; D is undetermined. The V end lost 4 bases, the J end lost 4 bases, and 14 bases lay between the germline ends. The CDR3 has 15 residues. Germline V lookup: CDR1 MGHRA, CDR2 YSYEKL. The CDR3 nucleotides read TGCGCCAGCAGCCCGATTTTGTCTGAAAATCAGCCCCAGCATTTT. Protein sequence: CASSPILSENQPQHF.

The J gene is TRBJ2-7, the V gene TRBV7-9, with D perhaps TRBD1 (5 bases). Trimming removed 5 bases at V and 6 bases at J, with 11 bases between. In germline, CDR1 is SEHNR, CDR2 FQNEAQ (reference sequence). There are 12 residues in the CDR3. CDR3 residues: CASSPQVPEQYF. CDR3 coding DNA: TGTGCCAGCAGCCCACAGGTTCCCGAGCAGTACTTC. Supplemented by reference TRBV7-9 and TRBJ2-7, the full variable domain reads DTGVSQNPRHKITKRGQNVTFRCDPISEHNRLYWYRQTLGQGPEFLTYFQNEAQLEKSRLLSDRFSAERPKGSFSTLEIQRTEQGDSAMYLCASSPQVPEQYFGPGTRLTVT.

This chain joins TRBV4-3 and TRBJ2-1; 10 positions agree with TRBD2. The CDR3 spans 18 residues. CDR1 LGHNA and CDR2 YSLEER come from the germline V gene. V dropped 0 bases and J dropped 6; count of bases not matched to a gene: 11. This CDR3 is CASSQDGASGSWPNEQFF. The CDR3 nucleotides are TGCGCCAGCAGCCAAGATGGGGCTAGCGGGAGTTGGCCCAATGAGCAGTTCTTC.

This chain joins TRBV5-1 and TRBJ2-5; possible D gene TRBD2, 6 bases. The J call may not be correct, given that the DNA end is closer to TRBJ2-7. Germline loops: CDR1 SGHRS, CDR2 YFSETQ. This CDR3 is 17 amino acids long. The CDR3 spells CASSPDVAGGTLGEQYF. DNA for the CDR3: TGCGCCAGCAGCCCGGACGTCGCCGGGGGTACTTTGGGCGAGCAGTACTTC.

This clone was recorded once. The junction departs from germline at one end; a sequencing error may be responsible. This chain uses TRBV6-5 with TRBJ2-2; unclear D gene. In germline, CDR1 is MNHEY, CDR2 SVGAGI. This CDR3 contains 12 residues. The CDR3 DNA is TGTGCCAGCAGAGAAAACATCGGGGAGCTGTTTTTT. It translates to CASRENIGELFF.

The J gene is TRBJ2-3, the V gene TRBV5-4, with D tentatively TRBD2 (5 bases). The CDR3 covers 16 residues. V was cut by 3 bases and J by 1 base, with 15 bases left in between. CDR1 SGHNT and CDR2 YYREEE come from the germline V gene (reference sequence). The chain's CDR3 is CASSSMDLSRTDTQYF. CDR3 sequence (DNA): TGTGCCAGCAGCTCTATGGACTTGAGCCGCACAGATACGCAGTATTTT.

A word on this clone: Other DNA sequences within the sample encode an identical CDR3. This rearrangement joins TRBV27 to TRBJ2-1; 13 bases are a match to TRBD2. Unmatched junction bases numbered 7, after V lost 5 bases and J lost 9 bases. Per germline, CDR1 MNHEY and CDR2 SMNVEV (reference sequence). The CDR3 runs 15 residues. The CDR3 reads CASSRGLAGVREQFF. CDR3 bases: TGTGCCAGCAGTAGAGGACTAGCGGGAGTACGTGAGCAGTTCTTC.